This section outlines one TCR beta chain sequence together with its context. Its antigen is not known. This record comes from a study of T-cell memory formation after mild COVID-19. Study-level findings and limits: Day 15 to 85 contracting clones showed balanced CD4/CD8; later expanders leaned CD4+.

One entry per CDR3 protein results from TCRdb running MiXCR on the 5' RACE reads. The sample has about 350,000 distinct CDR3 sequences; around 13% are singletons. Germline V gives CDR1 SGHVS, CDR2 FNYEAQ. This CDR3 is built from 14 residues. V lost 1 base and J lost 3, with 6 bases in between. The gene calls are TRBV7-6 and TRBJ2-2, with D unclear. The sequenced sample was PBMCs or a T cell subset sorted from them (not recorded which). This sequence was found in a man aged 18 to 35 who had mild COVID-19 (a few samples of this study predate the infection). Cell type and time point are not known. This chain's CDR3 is CASSLVTYTGELFF. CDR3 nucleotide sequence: TGTGCCAGCAGCTTAGTAACATACACCGGGGAGCTGTTTTTT.